This record covers a single TCR beta chain. Its matching antigen is unknown. Beta-chain TCR cDNA was generated via 5'RACE template switching with UMIs. TCRdb derives one entry per CDR3 protein from the 5' RACE reads, leaving out DNA. The clone table shows 550,000 to 600,000 distinct CDR3 sequences, with the ten largest holding under 4.5%. The CDR3 is made up of 14 amino acids. The data derive from a study of T cells expressing NK-cell markers. Overall study context: According to the study, TCR beta repertoires originated from sorted CD3+CD56+NKG2C+, CD3+CD56+NKG2C- and CD3+CD56-NKG2C+ T cells. Eight donors were sequenced, seven testing HCMV-seropositive and one testing seronegative.

Study-wide results and caveats: In about six donors, dominant CD3+CD56+NKG2C+ clones formed about 1.0-7.0% of CD8+ cells.

This receptor was taken from a man younger than 35 in good health. The rearrangement joins TRBV12-3 or TRBV12-4 to TRBJ2-3; TCRdb's D call, TRBD2, is unchecked because there is no DNA. Sequences were obtained from blood T cells: a sorted CD56 or NKG2C T cell subset, CD4+ or CD8+ T cells, or bulk PBMC T cells (not recorded which). The CDR3 protein is CASSFGRRVDTQYF.